What follows describes a single T cell receptor (beta chain). Its cognate antigen has yet to be identified. Within one base of it there is no much larger clone, and no base qualities were kept. CDR1 is given as SGHTA and CDR2 as FQGNSA, both from the germline V gene. The CDR3, from cysteine to phenylalanine, totals 12 residues. Only the CDR3 region is kept as DNA, spanning 36 bases read in frame from base 1. At the junction V is shortened by 0 bases and J by 5 bases, with 2 bases in between. The sample originates from a study of PD-L1 blockade in urothelial cancer (dated by TCRdb to 2017 to 2019). Turning to the overall study: Every patient began therapy in about 2014 and was given atezolizumab 1,200 mg intravenously every 3 weeks. Pretreatment tumor samples and matched peripheral blood, collected serially before and after atezolizumab treatment, underwent TCR sequencing. In the same patients who had TCR sequencing, pretreatment tumors also underwent whole exome sequencing and RNA sequencing. Durable clinical benefit meant progression-free survival longer than 6 months, and TCR features were also tested against progression-free and overall survival. Pretreatment blood TCR-seq was available for around 29 patients, at least one posttreatment blood collection was obtained for some 24 patients, and tumor TCR-seq was available for some 24 patients. An ECOG performance status of 0 or 1 was recorded for the patients, and 0 to 3 prior chemotherapy regimens had been received by the patients. Blood samples were analyzed at 3 weeks after treatment start (second dose) and at 6 weeks after treatment start. Blood samples yielded a median of approximately 150,000 T cells and roughly 80,000 unique TCRs, with median clonality 0.080. The study was an exploratory multi-omic analysis of somatic, immune and clinical correlates of response to PD-L1 blockade with atezolizumab in urothelial cancer. About 90% of the 29 patients were males with bladder-origin urothelial cancer, and about 60% of the roughly 29 reported a prior smoking history. Durable clinical benefit was achieved by nine patients and was not achieved by 20 patients. Results the study describes overall, beyond this receptor: Small sample size (n of about 30) and many exploratory analyses mean the results are intended to be hypothesis-generating. Greater expansion of tumor-associated TCR clones in peripheral blood 3 weeks after the start of treatment was observed in patients with durable benefit (n ≈ 22, p = 0.022). A pretreatment peripheral blood TCR clonality below the median was linked to improved progression-free and overall survival.

Each PCR received spiked-in synthetic TCR analog templates so that absolute template abundance could be estimated from read counts. TCRbeta CDR3 regions were amplified from genomic DNA with bias-controlled V and J gene primers using the immunoSEQ assay. Rearranged TCRbeta segments were sequenced at approximately 20X coverage. Regarding the original processing steps: Sequencing errors were corrected by clustering and CDR3s were annotated against IMGT to assign V, D and J genes. Downstream analyses used only productive TCRbeta rearrangements and left out out-of-frame or stop-codon sequences. Clonality was calculated as one minus the Shannon entropy normalized by the log of the number of unique productive sequences. Fisher's exact test with Benjamini-Hochberg correction, using a cutoff of adjusted p below 0.01, was how clones that differed between time points or between blood and tumor were identified. This is the immuneACCESS table as TCRdb keeps it, with only in-frame sequences that have V and J called. A part of the clones is gone; compared with another copy, unresolved V genes explain less than half, and the rest is unexplained. The V and J calls and the clone size are those of that table, but D and trimming were determined from the DNA. In this sample the table shows around 130,000 clones, approximately 84% of which occur a single time. In total, the top ten clones hold under 3.5% of the sample.

In light of the paper, this sample's time point label describes: pretreatment peripheral blood. A total of approximately 27 patients with locally advanced or metastatic urothelial carcinoma, treated at Memorial Sloan Kettering on a trial protocol, made up the cohort. Peripheral blood mononuclear cells were collected pretreatment and during treatment, with between 1 and 8 total time points per patient. The Qiagen DNeasy Blood extraction kit was used to purify genomic DNA from total PBMCs and from tumor samples. PBMCs were collected pretreatment and during treatment and were isolated and stored as previously described.

The sequence came from a man over 45 with urothelial cancer. This sample comprised PBMCs, obtained around atezolizumab (anti-PD-L1) treatment. In this chain, TRBV7-2 is recombined with TRBJ1-5, with no confident D gene call. The CDR3 reads as follows: CASSLAYQPQHF. The nucleotides read TGTGCCAGCAGCTTAGCCTATCAGCCCCAGCATTTT.